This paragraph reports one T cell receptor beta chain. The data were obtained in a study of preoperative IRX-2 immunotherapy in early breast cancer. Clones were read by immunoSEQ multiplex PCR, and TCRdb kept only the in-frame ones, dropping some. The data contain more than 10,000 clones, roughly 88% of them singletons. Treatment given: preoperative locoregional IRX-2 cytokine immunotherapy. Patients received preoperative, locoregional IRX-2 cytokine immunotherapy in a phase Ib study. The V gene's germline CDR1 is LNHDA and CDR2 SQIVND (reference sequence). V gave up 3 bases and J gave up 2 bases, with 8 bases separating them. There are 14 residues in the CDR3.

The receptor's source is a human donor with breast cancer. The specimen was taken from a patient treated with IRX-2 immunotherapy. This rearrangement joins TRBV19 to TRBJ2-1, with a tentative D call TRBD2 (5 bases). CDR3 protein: CASSIPGTYNEQFF. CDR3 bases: TGTGCCAGTAGTATTCCGGGAACCTACAATGAGCAGTTCTTC.